This TCR beta chain is from a study of T cells in Graves' hyperthyroidism and ophthalmopathy. Amplification yielded TCR beta CDR3 regions, with RNA transcripts as the source. The HTBI primer set was used in a first-round RT-PCR of the TCR CDR3. In TCRdb, the multiplex PCR reads were re-called with MiXCR into one record per CDR3 protein. There are 500,000 or so distinct CDR3 sequences in the sample; 17% occur only once, and 17% lies in the top ten. This clonotype has at least ten counts. Germline CDR1 MNHEY, CDR2 SVGEGT. V was clipped by 8 bases and J by 4 bases; unmatched bases: 6. The CDR3 consists of 14 residues.

The origin of this receptor is a woman younger than 30 with Graves' ophthalmopathy. This chain links TRBV6-2 or TRBV6-3 with TRBJ2-1; 9 nucleotides match TRBD2. Sequencing was carried out using blood. The CDR3 region is CASQPSGEYNEQFF. CDR3 bases: TGTGCCAGCCAGCCTAGCGGGGAGTACAATGAGCAGTTCTTC.